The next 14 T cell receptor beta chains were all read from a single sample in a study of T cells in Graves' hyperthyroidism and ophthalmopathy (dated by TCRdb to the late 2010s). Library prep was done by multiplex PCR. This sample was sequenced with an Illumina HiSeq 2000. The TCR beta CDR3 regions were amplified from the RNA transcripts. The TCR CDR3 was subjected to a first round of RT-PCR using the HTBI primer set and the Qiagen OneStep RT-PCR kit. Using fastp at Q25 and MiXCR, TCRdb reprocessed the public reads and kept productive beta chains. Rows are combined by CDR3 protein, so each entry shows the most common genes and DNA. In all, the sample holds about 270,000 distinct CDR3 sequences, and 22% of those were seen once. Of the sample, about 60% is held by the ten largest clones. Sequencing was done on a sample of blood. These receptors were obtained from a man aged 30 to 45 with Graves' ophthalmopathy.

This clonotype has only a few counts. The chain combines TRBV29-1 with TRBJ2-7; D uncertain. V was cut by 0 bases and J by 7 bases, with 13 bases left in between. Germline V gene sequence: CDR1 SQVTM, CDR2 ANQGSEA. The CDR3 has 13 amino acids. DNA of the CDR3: TGCAGCGTTGAAGAAGACGGGCCCGGGGAGCAGTACTTC. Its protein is CSVEEDGPGEQYF.

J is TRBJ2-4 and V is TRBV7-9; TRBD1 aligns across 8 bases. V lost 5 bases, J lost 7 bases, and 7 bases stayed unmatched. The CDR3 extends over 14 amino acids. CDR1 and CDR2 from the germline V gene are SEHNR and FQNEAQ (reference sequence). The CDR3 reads CASSPDREENIQYF. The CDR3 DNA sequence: TGTGCCAGCAGCCCGGACAGGGAGGAGAACATTCAGTACTTC.

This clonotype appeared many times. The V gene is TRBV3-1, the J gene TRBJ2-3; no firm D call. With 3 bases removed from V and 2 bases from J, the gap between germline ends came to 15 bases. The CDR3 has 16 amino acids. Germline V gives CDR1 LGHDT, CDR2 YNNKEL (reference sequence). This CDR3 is CASSHSSDFYTDTQYF. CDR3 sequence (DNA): TGTGCCAGCAGCCACTCGTCAGACTTTTACACAGATACGCAGTATTTT.

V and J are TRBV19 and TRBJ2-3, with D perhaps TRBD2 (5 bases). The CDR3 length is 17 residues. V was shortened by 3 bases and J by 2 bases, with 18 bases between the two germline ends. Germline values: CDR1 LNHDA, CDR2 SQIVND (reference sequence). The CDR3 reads CASSMRAAGTPTDTQYF. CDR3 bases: TGTGCCAGTAGTATGAGGGCGGCAGGCACACCCACAGATACGCAGTATTTT.

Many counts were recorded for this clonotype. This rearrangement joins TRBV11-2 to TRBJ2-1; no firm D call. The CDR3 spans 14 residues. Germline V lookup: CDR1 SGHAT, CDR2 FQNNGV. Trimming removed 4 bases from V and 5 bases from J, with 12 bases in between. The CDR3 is CASSSEGIHNEQFF. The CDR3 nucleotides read TGTGCCAGCAGCTCTGAAGGAATCCACAATGAGCAGTTCTTC.

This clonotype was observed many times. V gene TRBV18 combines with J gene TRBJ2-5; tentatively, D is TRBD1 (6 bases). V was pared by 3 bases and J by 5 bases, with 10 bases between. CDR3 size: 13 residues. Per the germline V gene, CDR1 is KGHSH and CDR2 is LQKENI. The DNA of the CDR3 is TGTGCCAGCTCACCGGGACAAAGGGAGACCCAGTACTTC. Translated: CASSPGQRETQYF.

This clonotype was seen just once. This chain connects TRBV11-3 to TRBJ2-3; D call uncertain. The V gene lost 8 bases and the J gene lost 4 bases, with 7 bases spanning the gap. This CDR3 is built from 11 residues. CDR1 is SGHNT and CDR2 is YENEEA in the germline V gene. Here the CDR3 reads CASHQPDTQYF. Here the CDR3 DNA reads TGTGCCAGCCACCAACCAGATACGCAGTATTTT.

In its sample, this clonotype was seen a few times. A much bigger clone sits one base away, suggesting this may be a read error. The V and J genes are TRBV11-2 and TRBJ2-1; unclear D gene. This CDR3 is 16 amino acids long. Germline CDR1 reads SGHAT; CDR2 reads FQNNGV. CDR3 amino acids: CASSLRGSSSYNEQSF. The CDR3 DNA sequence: TGTGCCAGCAGCTTACGTGGAAGCAGCTCCTACAATGAGCAGTCCTTC.

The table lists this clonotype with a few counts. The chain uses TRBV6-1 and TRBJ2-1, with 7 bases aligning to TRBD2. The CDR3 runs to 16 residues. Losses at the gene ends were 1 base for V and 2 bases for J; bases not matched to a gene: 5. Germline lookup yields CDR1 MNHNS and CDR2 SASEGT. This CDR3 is CASSEVLARTYNEQFF. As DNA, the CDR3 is TGTGCCAGCAGTGAAGTACTAGCGAGAACCTACAATGAGCAGTTCTTC.

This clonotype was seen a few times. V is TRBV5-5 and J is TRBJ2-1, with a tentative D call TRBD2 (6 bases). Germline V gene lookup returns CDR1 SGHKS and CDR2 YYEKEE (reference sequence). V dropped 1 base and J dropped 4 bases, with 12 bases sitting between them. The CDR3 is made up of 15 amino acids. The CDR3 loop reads CASSLSGPNYNEQFF. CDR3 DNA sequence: TGTGCCAGCAGCTTGAGCGGGCCGAATTACAATGAGCAGTTCTTC.

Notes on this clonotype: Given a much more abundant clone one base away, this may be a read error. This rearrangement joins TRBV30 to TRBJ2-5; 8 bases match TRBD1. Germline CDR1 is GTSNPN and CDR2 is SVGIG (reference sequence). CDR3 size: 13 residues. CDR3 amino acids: CAWIGQGGEAQYF. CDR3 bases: TGTGCCTGGATCGGACAGGGAGGAGAGGCCCAGTACTTC.

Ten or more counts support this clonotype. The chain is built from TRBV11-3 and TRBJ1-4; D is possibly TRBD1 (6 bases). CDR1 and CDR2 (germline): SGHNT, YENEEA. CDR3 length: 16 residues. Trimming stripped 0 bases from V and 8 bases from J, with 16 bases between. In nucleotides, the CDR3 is TGTGCCAGCAGCTTAGAGGGGACATACCAGACCGAAAAACTGTTTTTT. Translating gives CASSLEGTYQTEKLFF. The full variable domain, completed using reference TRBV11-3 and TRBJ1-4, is EAGVVQSPRYKIIEKKQPVAFWCNPISGHNTLYWYLQNLGQGPELLIRYENEEAVDDSQLPKDRFSAERLKGVDSTLKIQPAELGDSAVYLCASSLEGTYQTEKLFFGSGTQLSVL.

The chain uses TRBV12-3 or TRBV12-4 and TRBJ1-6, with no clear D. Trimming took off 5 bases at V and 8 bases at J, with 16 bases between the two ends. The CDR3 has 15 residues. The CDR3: CASSRQGRSDSPLHF. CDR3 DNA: TGTGCCAGCAGTCGACAAGGGCGATCCGATTCACCCCTCCACTTT.

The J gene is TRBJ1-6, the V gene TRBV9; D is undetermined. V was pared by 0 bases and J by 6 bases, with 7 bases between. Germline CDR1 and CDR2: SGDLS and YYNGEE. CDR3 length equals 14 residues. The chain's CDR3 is CASSVGGGNSPLHF. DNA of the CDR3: TGTGCCAGCAGCGTAGGGGGTGGTAATTCACCCCTCCACTTT.